The 20 T cell receptor beta chains given below trace back to one sample, sequenced in a study of human T cells and chemical hapten exposure. Time point specified: pre-sensitization, week 0. As for treatment: therapeutic diphenylcyclopropenone sensitization with weekly scalp DPC. One entry per CDR3 protein, called by TCRdb with MiXCR from the RACE reads. The sample shows under 300,000 distinct CDR3 sequences, about 9% of them seen only once. Sequenced here: whole blood, sampled in connection with sensitization to the hapten diphenylcyclopropenone (DPC). The receptor set was obtained from a woman between 40 and 55 years old with alopecia areata. Some clones in this sample may be carry-over from other donors' samples.

The gene calls are TRBV3-1 and TRBJ2-7; D may be TRBD2 (5 bases). The CDR3 is 14 residues long. Trimming took off 6 bases at V and 2 bases at J, with 14 bases between the two ends. Germline values: CDR1 LGHDT, CDR2 YNNKEL (reference sequence). The CDR3 DNA reads TGTGCCAGCAGAACGAACGGGCGGGCCTACGAGCAGTACTTC. It translates to CASRTNGRAYEQYF.

The chain couples TRBV29-1 to TRBJ1-1, with 8 bases fitting TRBD1. From germline, CDR1 is SQVTM and CDR2 ANQGSEA. V lost 4 bases and J lost 6; bases outside the gene matches: 10. The CDR3 is made up of 14 amino acids. The CDR3 DNA follows: TGCAGCGTTGTTGTACAGGGGGGATGGGCTGAAGCTTTCTTT. It is translated as CSVVVQGGWAEAFF.

The V call is TRBV28, the J call TRBJ2-2; maybe TRBD2 (5 bases). The germline V gene encodes CDR1 MDHEN and CDR2 SYDVKM. Trimming took 5 bases from V and 0 from J, leaving 7 bases between them. This CDR3 has 14 amino acids. This CDR3 is CASSTGSNTGELFF. The DNA of the CDR3 is TGTGCCAGCAGTACGGGGTCGAACACCGGGGAGCTGTTTTTT.

This clonotype appeared a few times. The chain joins TRBV27 to TRBJ2-3, with TRBD1 as a possible D gene (5 bases). The germline gives CDR1 MNHEY, CDR2 SMNVEV (reference sequence). The CDR3 runs to 12 residues. V lost 6 bases to trimming and J lost 4 bases, with 8 bases between them. Written as DNA, the CDR3 is TGTGCCAGCAGCCCACAGGCAGATACGCAGTATTTT. The encoded protein is CASSPQADTQYF.

This chain connects TRBV6-1 to TRBJ1-1; 8 bases are shared with TRBD1. The junction had 5 bases not matched to a gene; V was cut back by 8 bases and J by 6 bases. The CDR3 is 12 amino acids. Germline V gene lookup returns CDR1 MNHNS and CDR2 SASEGT. This CDR3 is CASETGAAEAFF. CDR3 sequence (DNA): TGTGCCAGCGAGACAGGGGCGGCTGAAGCTTTCTTT.

The CDR3 coding sequence is TGTGCCAGCAGCTCCGGACCGGTTGGAAGCACAGATACGCAGTATTTT. Amino acid sequence: CASSSGPVGSTDTQYF. The genes are TRBV3-1 and TRBJ2-3; the D is unclear. The V end lost 5 bases, the J end lost 0 bases, and 15 bases lay between the germline ends. The CDR3 runs to 16 residues. Germline assignment: CDR1 LGHDT and CDR2 YNNKEL (reference sequence).

This clonotype came up a few times. The gene calls are TRBV29-1 and TRBJ1-5; D gene ambiguous. Per the germline V gene, CDR1 is SQVTM and CDR2 is ANQGSEA. V was clipped by 4 bases and J by 2 bases, with 9 bases between them. The CDR3 spans 13 residues. The CDR3 sequence: CSVAGEGNQPQHF. CDR3 coding DNA: TGCAGCGTTGCCGGGGAGGGCAATCAGCCCCAGCATTTT.

In this sample, this clonotype turned up a few times. The chain couples TRBV20-1 to TRBJ1-1; perhaps TRBD1 as D (5 bases). The CDR3 spans 12 residues. Germline V gives CDR1 DFQATT, CDR2 SNEGSKA (reference sequence). V was trimmed by 6 bases and J by 1 base, leaving 9 bases between them. The CDR3 spells CSALTENTEAFF. The CDR3 DNA reads as TGCAGTGCCCTGACAGAGAACACTGAAGCTTTCTTT.

The chain has TRBV5-1 and TRBJ2-4, with D possibly TRBD2 on 5 matching bases. V was shortened by 5 bases and J by 5 bases, with 14 bases between the two germline ends. This CDR3 region has 14 residues. Germline V CDR1 and CDR2: SGHRS, YFSETQ. CDR3 bases: TGCGCCAGCAGACGGGAAGGTGTGGAAAACATTCAGTACTTC. Translated: CASRREGVENIQYF.

This clonotype was counted only a few times. The rearrangement links TRBV28 to TRBJ2-7; 15 bases are shared with TRBD2. Germline CDR1 reads MDHEN; CDR2 reads SYDVKM. The CDR3 has 15 residues. J was trimmed by 6 bases and V by 7 bases; bases with no gene match: 7. The CDR3 sequence: CASTPPGLAGGEQYF. In DNA, the CDR3 is TGTGCCAGCACCCCTCCGGGACTAGCGGGAGGCGAGCAGTACTTC.

This clonotype was counted between two and nine times. This chain connects TRBV9 to TRBJ2-1; D might be TRBD1 or TRBD2, each matching 5 bases. The CDR3 is 19 residues long. From germline, CDR1 is SGDLS and CDR2 YYNGEE. The V end was cut by 4 bases, the J end by 0 bases, with 23 bases between. The CDR3 DNA follows: TGTGCCAGCAGCCTGAGTCTGGGGCGGGTAATAAGCTCCTACAATGAGCAGTTCTTC. As protein: CASSLSLGRVISSYNEQFF.

V is TRBV12-3 or TRBV12-4 and J is TRBJ2-7; 12 bases match TRBD1. V trimming: 5 bases; J trimming: 4 bases; junction bases outside the gene matches: 6. The CDR3 extends over 15 amino acids. Written as DNA, the CDR3 is TGTGCCAGCAGTCCCGGGACAGGGGGCGGATACGAGCAGTACTTC. Protein: CASSPGTGGGYEQYF.

The rearrangement joins TRBV4-3 to TRBJ2-1; possibly TRBD1 for D (5 bases). The ends were cut back, 4 bases at V and 1 base at J, with 14 bases in the middle. The CDR3 loop spans 16 amino acids. CDR1 LGHNA and CDR2 YSLEER come from the germline V gene. CDR3 amino acids: CASSRGLGSSYNEQFF. The CDR3 coding sequence is TGCGCCAGCAGCCGGGGCTTGGGGTCTTCCTACAATGAGCAGTTCTTC.

This clonotype has just a few counts. This sequence joins TRBV12-3 or TRBV12-4 and TRBJ2-7; D is possibly TRBD1 (5 bases). The CDR3 has 14 amino acids. V lost 3 bases and J lost 2, with 11 bases in between. In DNA form, the CDR3 reads TGTGCCAGCAGTTTCGGACACCAGGCCTACGAGCAGTACTTC. It yields the protein CASSFGHQAYEQYF.

This clonotype was detected many times. V and J are TRBV7-9 and TRBJ2-7, with TRBD1 identical over 7 bases. The CDR3 has 16 residues. The J segment lost 0 bases and the V segment lost 5 bases, leaving 10 bases of the junction unmatched. Per germline, CDR1 SEHNR and CDR2 FQNEAQ (reference sequence). CDR3 nucleotide sequence: TGTGCCAGCAGCCCGACGACAGGGCAAAGCTCCTACGAGCAGTACTTC. Translating gives CASSPTTGQSSYEQYF.

The rearrangement uses TRBV5-1 and TRBJ2-7; a weak D match, TRBD2 (5 bases). The CDR3 totals 14 residues. From germline, CDR1 is SGHRS and CDR2 YFSETQ. Trimming removed 4 bases at V and 3 bases at J, with 14 bases between. Written as DNA, the CDR3 is TGCGCCAGCAGCCCCCTACGGGCGGGCTACGAGCAGTACTTC. Its protein product is CASSPLRAGYEQYF.

This clonotype has ten or more counts. The chain employs TRBV4-1 and TRBJ1-6, with D perhaps matching TRBD1 (5 bases). Germline V gene sequence: CDR1 MGHRA, CDR2 YSYEKL. Trimming pared 1 base from V and 10 bases from J, leaving 14 bases between. The CDR3 contains 15 residues. In DNA form, the CDR3 reads TGCGCCAGCAGCCAAGCGGGGGGTGGGCGATCACCCCTCCACTTT. Protein sequence: CASSQAGGGRSPLHF.

Only a few counts were recorded for this clonotype. The chain recombines TRBV20-1 with TRBJ1-6; the D is unclear. Germline assignment: CDR1 DFQATT and CDR2 SNEGSKA (reference sequence). The length of the CDR3 is 15 residues. Trimming removed 0 bases from V and 10 bases from J, with 16 bases in between. This chain's CDR3 is CSARDGNLPGSPLHF. DNA of the CDR3: TGCAGTGCTAGAGATGGGAACCTCCCGGGCTCACCCCTCCACTTT.

This clonotype was detected a few times. The rearrangement links TRBV6-1 to TRBJ2-7; D uncertain. This CDR3 is built from 11 residues. The germline V and J ends were trimmed by 7 bases and 2 bases, with 6 bases remaining between them. Germline V gene data show CDR1 as MNHNS and CDR2 as SASEGT. The CDR3 loop is CASKETYEQYF. The CDR3 DNA sequence: TGTGCCAGCAAGGAAACCTACGAGCAGTACTTC.

In this sample, this clonotype turned up a few times. The V gene is TRBV6-5, the J gene TRBJ2-5, with D hard to call. The CDR3 has 15 amino acids. Germline CDR1 reads MNHEY; CDR2 reads SVGAGI. Trimming pared 0 bases from V and 5 bases from J, leaving 13 bases between. This CDR3 reads CASSYSGVSGETQYF. The CDR3 coding sequence is TGTGCCAGCAGTTACTCTGGGGTTTCTGGTGAGACCCAGTACTTC.